One and the same sample provided the 30 T cell receptor beta chains below, sequenced in a study of blood T cells in healthy people across ages. Together with a sample-barcoded 5' primer, a J-beta primer mix was included in a second PCR lasting about 7 to 11 cycles. TCRdb ran MiXCR on the 5' RACE reads and lists one entry per CDR3 protein. Here the sample spans 730,000 or so distinct CDR3 sequences, roughly 47% being singletons. Sequenced material: blood. All receptors derive from a woman aged 55-70 years in good health.

The chain joins TRBV7-9 to TRBJ2-7, with 7 bases identical to TRBD2. The CDR3 consists of 15 residues. CDR1 and CDR2 (germline): SEHNR, FQNEAQ (reference sequence). Germline trimming cut 2 bases from V and 2 bases from J; bases unmatched to any gene: 6. The CDR3 is CASSLFLAGTYEQYF. The CDR3 DNA reads as TGTGCCAGCAGCTTATTTTTAGCGGGCACCTACGAGCAGTACTTC.

The chain has TRBV20-1 and TRBJ1-1; possibly TRBD1 for D (6 bases). CDR1 and CDR2 from the germline V gene are DFQATT and SNEGSKA (reference sequence). Trimming removed 2 bases at V and 5 bases at J, with 15 bases between. The CDR3 contains 14 residues. The CDR3 sequence is CSARPQGGGTEAFF. The DNA for the CDR3 is TGCAGTGCTAGACCGCAAGGGGGAGGAACTGAAGCTTTCTTT.

This clonotype was detected only a few times. This rearrangement joins TRBV6-8 to TRBJ2-7; 7 positions match TRBD2. CDR3 length: 13 amino acids. The junction had 8 bases not matched to a gene; V was cut back by 5 bases and J by 7 bases. Germline V gene lookup returns CDR1 MNHGY and CDR2 SAAAGT. As DNA, the CDR3 is TGTGCCAGCAGTCGCCGACTAGCAGCGGAGCAGTACTTC. This encodes CASSRRLAAEQYF.

The chain couples TRBV12-3 or TRBV12-4 to TRBJ2-4; 8 nucleotides match TRBD1. Trimming removed 4 bases from V and 9 bases from J; junction bases left unmatched: 2. This CDR3 contains 12 residues. The CDR3 region is CASSSQGGIQYF. The CDR3 DNA reads as TGTGCCAGCAGTTCACAGGGGGGCATTCAGTACTTC.

This sequence joins TRBV28 and TRBJ1-4; weak D call: TRBD1 (5 bases). V gave up 10 bases and J gave up 11 bases, with 23 bases separating them. The CDR3 extends over 14 amino acids. Germline lookup yields CDR1 MDHEN and CDR2 SYDVKM. The CDR3 DNA reads TGTGCCATCCAGCCTCTGGGGACGCCGAAGAAACTGTTTTTT. As protein: CAIQPLGTPKKLFF.

This clonotype came up a few times. V and J are TRBV12-3 or TRBV12-4 and TRBJ2-1; tentatively, D is TRBD2 (6 bases). The CDR3 totals 15 residues. Trimming left V 6 bases short and J 0 bases short, with 12 bases between. CDR3 bases: TGTGCCAGCAGAAGCGGACTAAACTCCTACAATGAGCAGTTCTTC. Its protein product is CASRSGLNSYNEQFF.

As regards this clonotype: At one boundary the junction diverges from the germline segment, which might be a read error. The chain combines TRBV18 with TRBJ2-1; TRBD2 might be the D (5 bases). The CDR3 loop spans 15 amino acids. Per germline, CDR1 KGHSH and CDR2 LQKENI. This chain's CDR3 is CASSSTSSSYNEQLF. The CDR3 nucleotides read TGTGCCAGCTCATCTACTAGTAGCTCCTACAATGAGCAGCTCTTC.

The genes are TRBV29-1 and TRBJ2-1, with D possibly matching TRBD2 (6 bases). The V gene's germline CDR1 is SQVTM and CDR2 ANQGSEA. CDR3 length equals 16 residues. V lost 6 bases, J lost 8 bases, and 26 bases lay in between. CDR3 sequence: CSVENPGLSIYDEQFF. The CDR3 DNA reads as TGCAGCGTCGAGAACCCGGGACTTTCAATTTACGATGAGCAGTTCTTC.

This rearrangement joins TRBV19 to TRBJ2-1, with TRBD2 matching 7 bases. The V and J ends lost 1 base and 9 bases, in that order; junction bases with no gene match: 12. Per germline, CDR1 LNHDA and CDR2 SQIVND (reference sequence). The CDR3 length is 16 residues. The chain's CDR3 is CASSIGREDRHSEQFF. For the CDR3, the DNA is TGTGCCAGTAGTATAGGTCGGGAGGACCGACATAGTGAGCAGTTCTTC.

The rearrangement joins TRBV7-3 to TRBJ2-2, with a tentative D call TRBD2 (6 bases). V was shortened by 6 bases and J by 1 base, with 9 bases between the two germline ends. CDR3 length: 14 residues. Germline V gene sequence: CDR1 SGHTA, CDR2 FQGTGA. CDR3 sequence (DNA): TGTGCCAGCAGTCCGGGGGTGAACACCGGGGAGCTGTTTTTT. As protein: CASSPGVNTGELFF.

There are a few counts of this clonotype. The chain combines TRBV6-4 with TRBJ2-1, with D perhaps TRBD1 or TRBD2 (6 bases each). Germline V lookup: CDR1 MRHNA, CDR2 SNTAGT. The CDR3 is 17 residues long. The V end lost 2 bases, the J end lost 0 bases, and 14 bases lay between the germline ends. The CDR3 loop reads CASSDGGGKSSYNEQFF. The CDR3 nucleotides read TGTGCCAGCAGTGACGGGGGCGGGAAGAGCTCCTACAATGAGCAGTTCTTC.

This clonotype was detected a few times. V usage is TRBV29-1 and J usage is TRBJ1-1; the match to TRBD1 covers 8 bases. Germline CDR1 and CDR2: SQVTM and ANQGSEA. The CDR3 spans 12 residues. The CDR3: CRTTGGETEAFF. CDR3 nucleotides: TGCAGGACAACAGGGGGTGAAACTGAAGCTTTCTTT. The full variable domain, in which reference TRBV29-1 and TRBJ1-1 provide the parts outside the CDR3, is SAVISQKPSRDICQRGTSLTIQCQVDSQVTMMFWYRQQPGQSLTLIATANQGSEATYESGFVIDKFPISRPNLTFSTLTVSNMSPEDSSIYLCRTTGGETEAFFGQGTRLTVV.

As regards this clonotype: One end of the junction fails to match germline, which may point to a read error. V and J are TRBV18 and TRBJ2-6; no definite D call. The CDR3 extends over 15 amino acids. Germline V gives CDR1 KGHSH, CDR2 LQKENI. The CDR3: CASSQTGSRANVLTF. The CDR3 nucleotides are TGTGCCAGCTCACAGACGGGCTCTAGGGCCAACGTCCTGACTTTC.

In regard to this clonotype: A read error is likely, as this CDR3 ends without the conserved phenylalanine or tryptophan. The rearrangement uses TRBV29-1 and TRBJ2-7; TRBD2 matches 9 bases. The DNA end is more similar to TRBJ2-5, so the J call may be wrong. The CDR3 spans 15 residues. From germline, CDR1 is SQVTM and CDR2 ANQGSEA. The CDR3, as DNA: TGCAGCGTTGAAGAAGGTAGCGGGGGACTTGGGACCCAGTACTAC. Translating it yields CSVEEGSGGLGTQYY.

The chain combines TRBV28 with TRBJ2-3; D is uncertain. This CDR3 has 12 residues. From germline, CDR1 is MDHEN and CDR2 SYDVKM. Trimming took 8 bases from V and 4 from J, leaving 10 bases between them. In DNA form, the CDR3 reads TGTGCCAGCTCCCGAATGGCAGATACGCAGTATTTT. Translated, it gives CASSRMADTQYF.

The V gene is TRBV4-1, the J gene TRBJ1-5; D unclear. This CDR3 is built from 17 residues. Germline loops: CDR1 MGHRA, CDR2 YSYEKL. Trimming removed 1 base at V and 0 bases at J, with 13 bases between. The CDR3, as DNA: TGCGCCAGCAGCCAAGGAGCGGCACCTGATAGCAATCAGCCCCAGCATTTT. This encodes CASSQGAAPDSNQPQHF.

This rearrangement joins TRBV20-1 to TRBJ2-1, with TRBD2 matching over 10 bases. The V gene end was trimmed by 3 bases and the J gene end by 7 bases; junction bases not matched to a gene: 6. CDR3 length: 14 residues. The germline CDR1 and CDR2 sequences are DFQATT and SNEGSKA (reference sequence). This chain's CDR3 is CSASPAGGPNEQFF. CDR3 sequence (DNA): TGCAGTGCTAGCCCAGCGGGGGGGCCTAATGAGCAGTTCTTC.

The CDR3 nucleotides read TGCAGCGCTAGCGGGAGGTCCTACACCGGGGAGCTGTTTTTT. It specifies CSASGRSYTGELFF. This chain joins TRBV29-1 and TRBJ2-2; 11 bases map to TRBD2. This CDR3 comprises 14 residues. J lost 3 bases, V lost 7 bases, and 4 bases had no gene match. Germline lookup yields CDR1 SQVTM and CDR2 ANQGSEA.

The chain couples TRBV5-1 to TRBJ2-7, with 8 bases matching TRBD2. Per the germline V gene, CDR1 is SGHRS and CDR2 is YFSETQ. V shed 5 bases and J 7 bases; nucleotides not matched to a gene: 17. The CDR3 has 16 amino acids. The CDR3 sequence: CASSSGPAGVENEQYF. In DNA form, the CDR3 reads TGCGCCAGCAGTTCAGGTCCAGCGGGAGTGGAGAATGAGCAGTACTTC.

The gene calls are TRBV7-9 and TRBJ2-2, with D unresolved. The CDR3 covers 15 residues. Deletions cut 6 bases from V and 2 bases from J, with 13 bases between. Germline CDR1 SEHNR, CDR2 FQNEAQ (reference sequence). CDR3 nucleotides: TGTGCCAGCAGGGAGCAGTCAATTAACACCGGGGAGCTGTTTTTT. It yields the protein CASREQSINTGELFF.

This clonotype was counted at least ten times. This chain uses TRBV4-2 with TRBJ2-5; 7 nucleotides match TRBD2. Looked up from germline, CDR1 is LGHNA and CDR2 is YNFKEQ. Trimming removed 6 bases from V and 5 bases from J; junction bases left unmatched: 9. This CDR3 contains 14 residues. The CDR3 DNA follows: TGTGCCAGCAGACCAGGAGTGGGAGGGGAGACCCAGTACTTC. It translates to CASRPGVGGETQYF.

On this clonotype: A single base separates this from a much larger clone, so it may be a read error. The rearrangement joins TRBV12-3 or TRBV12-4 to TRBJ1-2; unclear D gene. Trimming removed 5 bases from V and 2 bases from J, with 6 bases in between. The CDR3 contains 12 residues. This CDR3 reads CASSQRNYGYTF. Written as DNA, the CDR3 is TGTGCCAGCAGTCAACGGAACTATGGCTACACCTTC.

This clonotype was seen at least ten times. The rearrangement uses TRBV29-1 and TRBJ2-7; 8 bases line up with TRBD1. This CDR3 contains 11 residues. V lost 6 bases and J lost 6; bases outside the gene matches: 4. Germline V lookup: CDR1 SQVTM, CDR2 ANQGSEA. CDR3 coding DNA: TGCAGCGTGGAGGACAGGGCCGAGCAGTACTTC. Protein sequence: CSVEDRAEQYF.

The chain has TRBV27 and TRBJ2-6, with 8 nucleotides matching TRBD1. CDR3 length: 15 residues. Germline V lookup: CDR1 MNHEY, CDR2 SMNVEV (reference sequence). V lost 9 bases to trimming and J lost 2 bases; unmatched junction nucleotides: 6. CDR3 sequence (DNA): TGTGCCAGTACAGGGGGTGGGACTGGGGCCAACGTCCTGACTTTC. It yields the protein CASTGGGTGANVLTF.

The rearrangement uses TRBV29-1 and TRBJ1-5; D possibly corresponds to TRBD1 (6 bases). Germline V gene sequence: CDR1 SQVTM, CDR2 ANQGSEA. This CDR3 region has 13 residues. V dropped 6 bases and J dropped 4 bases, with 13 bases sitting between them. CDR3 region: CSVGTNPNQPQHF. Here the CDR3 DNA reads TGCAGCGTCGGGACAAACCCTAATCAGCCCCAGCATTTT.

Many counts were recorded for this clonotype. The chain is built from TRBV29-1 and TRBJ2-5; 9 nucleotides agree with TRBD1. The junction had 7 bases not matched to a gene; V was cut back by 7 bases and J by 7 bases. From germline, CDR1 is SQVTM and CDR2 ANQGSEA. CDR3 size: 12 residues. CDR3 protein: CSGGTGFGTQYF. CDR3 sequence (DNA): TGCAGCGGGGGGACAGGGTTCGGGACCCAGTACTTC. The whole variable domain, remainder taken from reference TRBV29-1 and TRBJ2-5, is SAVISQKPSRDICQRGTSLTIQCQVDSQVTMMFWYRQQPGQSLTLIATANQGSEATYESGFVIDKFPISRPNLTFSTLTVSNMSPEDSSIYLCSGGTGFGTQYFGPGTRLLVL.

This clonotype was seen only a few times. The V call is TRBV5-1, the J call TRBJ2-1; TRBD1 might be the D (5 bases). Per germline, CDR1 SGHRS and CDR2 YFSETQ. This CDR3 contains 15 residues. The ends were cut back, 4 bases at V and 3 bases at J, with 14 bases in the middle. CDR3 DNA: TGCGCCAGCAGCATGGCTGGACACGACTACAATGAGCAGTTCTTC. This gives the protein CASSMAGHDYNEQFF.

The chain combines TRBV3-1 with TRBJ1-5; 8 bases line up with TRBD1. The ends lost 1 base at V and 2 bases at J; junction bases unmatched: 7. The CDR3 sequence is 17 residues long. CDR1 is LGHDT, CDR2 YNNKEL, per germline (reference sequence). As DNA, the CDR3 is TGTGCCAGCAGCCAAGGAGGGACAGGTGTTGGCAATCAGCCCCAGCATTTT. It codes for CASSQGGTGVGNQPQHF. Full variable domain (rest looked up from reference TRBV3-1 and TRBJ1-5): DTAVSQTPKYLVTQMGNDKSIKCEQNLGHDTMYWYKQDSKKFLKIMFSYNNKELIINETVPNRFSPKSPDKAHLNLHINSLELGDSAVYFCASSQGGTGVGNQPQHFGDGTRLSIL.

The V call is TRBV30, the J call TRBJ1-2, with D possibly TRBD1 on 5 matching bases. V was trimmed by 3 bases and J by 6 bases, leaving 14 bases between them. This CDR3 is 13 amino acids long. Germline-derived CDR1 and CDR2 are GTSNPN and SVGIG (reference sequence). Here the CDR3 reads CAWRRGPPDGYTF. The CDR3 DNA follows: TGTGCCTGGAGGAGGGGCCCGCCTGATGGCTACACCTTC.

The rearrangement links TRBV7-9 to TRBJ1-2; D remains ambiguous. CDR3 size: 13 residues. Trimming shortened V by 1 base and J by 5 bases, and 8 bases separated the two germline ends. Germline V lookup: CDR1 SEHNR, CDR2 FQNEAQ (reference sequence). The CDR3 reads CASSLVGRYGYTF. In DNA form, the CDR3 reads TGTGCCAGCAGCTTAGTGGGCCGATATGGCTACACCTTC. Using reference TRBV7-9 and TRBJ1-2 for the parts outside the CDR3, the full variable domain is DTGVSQNPRHKITKRGQNVTFRCDPISEHNRLYWYRQTLGQGPEFLTYFQNEAQLEKSRLLSDRFSAERPKGSFSTLEIQRTEQGDSAMYLCASSLVGRYGYTFGSGTRLTVV.